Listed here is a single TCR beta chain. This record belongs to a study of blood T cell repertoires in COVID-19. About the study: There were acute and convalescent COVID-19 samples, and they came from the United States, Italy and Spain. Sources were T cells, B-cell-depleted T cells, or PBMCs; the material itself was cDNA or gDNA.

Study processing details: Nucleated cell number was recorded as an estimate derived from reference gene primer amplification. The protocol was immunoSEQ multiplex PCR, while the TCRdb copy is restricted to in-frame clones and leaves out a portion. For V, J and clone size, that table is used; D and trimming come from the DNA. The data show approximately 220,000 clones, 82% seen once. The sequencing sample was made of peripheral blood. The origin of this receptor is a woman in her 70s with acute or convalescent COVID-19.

The CDR3 reads CASSADRVNEQYF. The CDR3 DNA reads TGTGCCAGCAGTGCGGACAGGGTGAACGAGCAGTACTTC. The chain is built from TRBV2 and TRBJ2-7; TRBD1 agrees at 8 bases. Looked up from germline, CDR1 is SNHLY and CDR2 is FYNNEI. The CDR3 has 13 residues. V shed 4 bases and J 5 bases; nucleotides not matched to a gene: 4.